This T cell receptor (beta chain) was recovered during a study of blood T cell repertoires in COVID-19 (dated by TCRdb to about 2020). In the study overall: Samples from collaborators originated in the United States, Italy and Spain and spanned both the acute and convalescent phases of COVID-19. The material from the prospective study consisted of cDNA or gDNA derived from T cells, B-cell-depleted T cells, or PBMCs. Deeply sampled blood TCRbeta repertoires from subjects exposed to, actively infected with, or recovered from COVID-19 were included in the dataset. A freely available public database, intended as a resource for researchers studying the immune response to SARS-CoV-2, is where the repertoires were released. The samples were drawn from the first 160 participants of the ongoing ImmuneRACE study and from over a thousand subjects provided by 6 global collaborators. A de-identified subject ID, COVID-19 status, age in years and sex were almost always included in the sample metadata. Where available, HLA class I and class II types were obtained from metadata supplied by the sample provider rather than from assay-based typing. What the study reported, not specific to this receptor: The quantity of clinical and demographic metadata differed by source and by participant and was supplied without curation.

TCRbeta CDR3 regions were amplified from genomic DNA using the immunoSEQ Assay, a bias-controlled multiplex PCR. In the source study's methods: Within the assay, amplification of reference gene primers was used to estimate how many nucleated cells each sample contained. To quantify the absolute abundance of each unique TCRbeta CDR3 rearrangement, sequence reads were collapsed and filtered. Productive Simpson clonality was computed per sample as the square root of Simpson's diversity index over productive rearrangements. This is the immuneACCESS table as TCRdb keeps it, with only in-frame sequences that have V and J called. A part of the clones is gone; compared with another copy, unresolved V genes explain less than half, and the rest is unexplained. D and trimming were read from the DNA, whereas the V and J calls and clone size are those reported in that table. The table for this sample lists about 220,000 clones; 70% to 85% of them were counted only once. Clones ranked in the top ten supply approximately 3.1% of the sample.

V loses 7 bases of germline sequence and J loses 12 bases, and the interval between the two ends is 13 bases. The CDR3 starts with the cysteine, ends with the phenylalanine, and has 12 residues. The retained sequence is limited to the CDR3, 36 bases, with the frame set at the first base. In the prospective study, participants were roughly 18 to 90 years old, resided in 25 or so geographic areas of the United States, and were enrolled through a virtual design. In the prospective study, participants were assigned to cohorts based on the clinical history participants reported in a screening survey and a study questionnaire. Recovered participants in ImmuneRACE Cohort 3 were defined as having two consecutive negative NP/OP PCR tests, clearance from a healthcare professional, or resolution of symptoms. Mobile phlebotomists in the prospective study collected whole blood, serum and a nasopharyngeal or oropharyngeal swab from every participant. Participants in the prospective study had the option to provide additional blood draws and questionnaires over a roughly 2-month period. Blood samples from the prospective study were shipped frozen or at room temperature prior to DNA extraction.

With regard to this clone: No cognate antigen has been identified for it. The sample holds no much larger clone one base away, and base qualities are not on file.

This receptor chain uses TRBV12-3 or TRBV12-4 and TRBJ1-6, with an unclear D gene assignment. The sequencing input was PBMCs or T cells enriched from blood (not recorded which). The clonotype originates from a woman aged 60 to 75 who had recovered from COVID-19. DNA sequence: TGTGCCAGCACCAACACGTTGTTACCCCTCCACTTT. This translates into CASTNTLLPLHF.